The clone carrying this T cell receptor (beta chain) was recorded a few times. Its antigen is not identified. The TCR alpha and TCR beta cDNA libraries, bearing sample barcodes and UMIs, were generated by 5'RACE using constant-segment primers. TCRdb analysed the 5' RACE reads with MiXCR anew, one entry per CDR3 protein. The table has 300,000 to 350,000 distinct CDR3 sequences, roughly an eighth seen once. The data were taken from a study of T-cell memory formation after mild COVID-19. Study-wide findings and caveats: Contracting clones from day 15 to 85 showed balanced CD4/CD8; later expanders favored CD4+. Some clones that responded turned up in pre-infection memory, which suggests that cross-reactive memory joined in.

Germline V gene lookup returns CDR1 SGHRS and CDR2 YFSETQ. J was trimmed by 3 bases and V by 4 bases; bases with no gene match: 6. The CDR3 contains 15 residues. The source is a man aged 18 to 29 who had mild COVID-19 (a few samples of this study predate the infection). Cell type and time point are not known. The sequenced material came from PBMCs or a T cell subset sorted from them (not recorded which). The chain combines TRBV5-1 with TRBJ2-1; TRBD1 matches at 8 bases. The CDR3 protein is CASSRGQVLYNEQFF. CDR3 DNA: TGCGCCAGCAGCCGGGGACAGGTGCTCTACAATGAGCAGTTCTTC.